This T cell receptor (beta chain) was recovered during a study of T-cell reconstitution after alpha-beta-depleted transplantation in children. This clonotype has a count of ten or more. The length of the CDR3 is 15 residues. Germline loops: CDR1 MNHNS, CDR2 SASEGT. Trimming took 7 bases from V and 1 from J; bases not matched to a gene: 4. Unique molecular identifiers were incorporated during preparation of the TCRbeta library. TCRdb re-called the PCR reads through MiXCR, storing one row per CDR3 protein. This sample yields roughly 500,000 distinct CDR3 sequences, of which over 25% are seen a single time; less than 2.5% belongs to the top ten.

The origin of this receptor is a human donor who donated a stem cell graft to a child with aplastic anemia. The V gene is TRBV6-1, the J gene TRBJ2-3, with TRBD2 identical over 11 bases. This material consisted of PBMCs from the stem cell graft donor, taken from the stem cell graft. DNA for the CDR3: TGTGCCAGCACGACGGGACTAGCGGGCACAGATACGCAGTATTTT. Protein: CASTTGLAGTDTQYF.